Each of the 12 T cell receptor beta chains below was sequenced from the same sample in a study of cytomegalovirus exposure and HLA in healthy donors. Assay: immunoSEQ multiplex PCR; the TCRdb copy retains only in-frame clones and omits some. The sample yields more than 95,000 clones, about 89% seen once. The sequenced sample consisted of PBMCs. Receptors were obtained from a woman between 18 and 29 years old in good health and CMV-seronegative.

The V call is TRBV7-8, the J call TRBJ2-1, with 9 bases fitting TRBD2. Germline V gene lookup returns CDR1 SGHVS and CDR2 FQNEAQ. V lost 5 bases, J lost 4 bases, and 6 bases stayed unmatched. The CDR3 length is 15 residues. The CDR3 spells CASSRIAGEYNEQFF. The CDR3, as DNA: TGTGCCAGCAGCCGGATAGCGGGAGAATACAATGAGCAGTTCTTC.

This clone came up a few times. The chain combines TRBV7-2 with TRBJ2-5, with D maybe TRBD2 (5 bases). This CDR3 comprises 15 residues. V dropped 5 bases and J dropped 3 bases, with 16 bases sitting between them. The germline gives CDR1 SGHTA, CDR2 FQGNSA. CDR3 residues: CASSPNRLPKETQYF. The CDR3 region has the DNA TGTGCCAGCAGCCCGAACCGACTACCTAAAGAGACCCAGTACTTC.

V is TRBV5-1 and J is TRBJ2-1; TRBD1 is a possible D gene (6 bases). This CDR3 contains 14 residues. Germline V gene sequence: CDR1 SGHRS, CDR2 YFSETQ. V was pared by 6 bases and J by 6 bases, with 16 bases between. CDR3 bases: TGCGCCAGCACCTGGTGGGGGCGATCCAATGAGCAGTTCTTC. Amino acids: CASTWWGRSNEQFF.

This clone was seen a handful of times. The V call is TRBV9, the J call TRBJ1-1; D perhaps matches TRBD1 (6 bases). The CDR3 loop spans 14 amino acids. Germline CDR1 reads SGDLS; CDR2 reads YYNGEE. The V end was cut by 1 base, the J end by 0 bases, with 7 bases between. The CDR3 DNA reads as TGTGCCAGCAGCGTAACAGGGATGAACACTGAAGCTTTCTTT. The encoded protein is CASSVTGMNTEAFF. Full variable domain (outside the CDR3, taken from reference TRBV9 and TRBJ1-1): DSGVTQTPKHLITATGQRVTLRCSPRSGDLSVYWYQQSLDQGLQFLIQYYNGEERAKGNILERFSAQQFPDLHSELNLSSLELGDSALYFCASSVTGMNTEAFFGQGTRLTVV.

The chain joins TRBV27 to TRBJ2-5; TRBD2 agrees at 9 bases. CDR3 length equals 14 residues. The germline CDR1 and CDR2 sequences are MNHEY and SMNVEV (reference sequence). V trimming: 6 bases; J trimming: 3 bases; junction bases outside the gene matches: 5. CDR3 DNA sequence: TGTGCCAGCAGCCCGGGACTAGCTGAAGAGACCCAGTACTTC. Amino acids: CASSPGLAEETQYF.

The chain links TRBV4-1 to TRBJ2-7; 11 nucleotides align to TRBD2. Losses at the gene ends were 1 base for V and 7 bases for J; bases not matched to a gene: 9. Germline values: CDR1 MGHRA, CDR2 YSYEKL. This CDR3 is 16 amino acids long. CDR3 loop: CASSQVLAGVGAEQYF. Written as DNA, the CDR3 is TGCGCCAGCAGCCAAGTACTAGCGGGAGTAGGAGCTGAGCAGTACTTC.

This rearrangement joins TRBV7-9 to TRBJ1-2, with 7 bases that match TRBD1. Looked up from germline, CDR1 is SEHNR and CDR2 is FQNEAQ (reference sequence). The CDR3 has 14 residues. V lost 5 bases to trimming and J lost 0 bases; unmatched junction nucleotides: 3. CDR3 loop: CASSRQGSNYGYTF. The CDR3 DNA reads as TGTGCCAGCAGCCGACAGGGTTCTAACTATGGCTACACCTTC.

The V call is TRBV5-1, the J call TRBJ1-4; 7 nucleotides line up with TRBD1. V shed 2 bases, J shed 4 bases, and the junction held 14 bases outside the gene matches. Germline V gene data show CDR1 as SGHRS and CDR2 as YFSETQ. The CDR3 consists of 18 residues. The CDR3 is CASSLADDRAPDNEKLFF. CDR3 DNA: TGCGCCAGCAGCTTAGCTGATGACAGGGCACCGGATAATGAAAAACTGTTTTTT. Looking up the rest from reference TRBV5-1 and TRBJ1-4 gives the full variable domain: KAGVTQTPRYLIKTRGQQVTLSCSPISGHRSVSWYQQTPGQGLQFLFEYFSETQRNKGNFPGRFSGRQFSNSRSEMNVSTLELGDSALYLCASSLADDRAPDNEKLFFGSGTQLSVL.

The chain recombines TRBV19 with TRBJ2-7; tentatively, D is TRBD1 (5 bases). V was clipped by 2 bases and J by 6 bases, with 11 bases between them. This CDR3 region has 13 residues. Germline V gene sequence: CDR1 LNHDA, CDR2 SQIVND (reference sequence). The CDR3 nucleotides are TGTGCCAGTAGTATATCCAGGGCACCCGAGCAGTACTTC. The encoded protein is CASSISRAPEQYF. Based on the CDR3 plus reference TRBV19 and TRBJ2-7, the full variable domain is DGGITQSPKYLFRKEGQNVTLSCEQNLNHDAMYWYRQDPGQGLRLIYYSQIVNDFQKGDIAEGYSVSREKKESFPLTVTSAQKNPTAFYLCASSISRAPEQYFGPGTRLTVT.

The chain uses TRBV2 and TRBJ2-1; TRBD2 matches 9 bases. The CDR3 loop spans 14 amino acids. Losses at the gene ends were 4 bases for V and 2 bases for J; bases not matched to a gene: 0. CDR1 is SNHLY, CDR2 FYNNEI, per germline. This CDR3 reads CASSGGRAYNEQFF. The CDR3, as DNA: TGTGCCAGCAGTGGCGGGAGGGCCTACAATGAGCAGTTCTTC.

The chain is built from TRBV10-3 and TRBJ2-1; 7 nucleotides align to TRBD2. Germline CDR1 reads ENHRY; CDR2 reads SYGVKD. V lost 10 bases and J lost 2; bases outside the gene matches: 5. The CDR3 spans 13 residues. The CDR3 DNA reads as TGTGCCAATCAGCGGGAACCCTACAATGAGCAGTTCTTC. It yields the protein CANQREPYNEQFF.

This chain links TRBV30 with TRBJ2-4; TRBD2 might be the D (6 bases). The CDR3 loop spans 14 amino acids. V lost 1 base, J lost 7 bases, and 14 bases lay in between. The germline V gene has CDR1 GTSNPN and CDR2 SVGIG (reference sequence). As DNA, the CDR3 is TGTGCCTGGAGTGAGGGTAGCGGTCACAACATTCAGTACTTC. The encoded protein is CAWSEGSGHNIQYF.